This TCR beta chain was captured in a study of HIV-infected patients and healthy controls. This clonotype was detected many times. CDR1 DFQATT and CDR2 SNEGSKA come from the germline V gene (reference sequence). Trimming cost V 6 bases and J 0 bases, with 9 bases left between them. The CDR3 runs 14 residues. cDNA was made from roughly 470 ng RNA using alpha and beta constant primers. Each of the alpha and beta chains got its own library through chain-specific third strand synthesis with indices. One primer pair amplified all rearrangements per chain; each cDNA got molecular barcodes. TCRdb fed the 5' RACE reads into MiXCR, producing one record per CDR3 protein. This repertoire shows 8,000 to 10,000 distinct CDR3 sequences, approximately 7% found once; its top ten account for around 36%. No cell fractionation was done, so the repertoire covers all unsorted peripheral blood T cells. Peripheral blood, 2 to 3 ml, was drawn for RNA extraction.

The specimen comprised blood, sampled before antiretroviral therapy. The V gene is TRBV20-1, the J gene TRBJ1-6, with D unclear. This TCR was recovered from an adult with HIV infection. The CDR3: CSAGSLSYNSPLHF. DNA of the CDR3: TGCAGTGCCGGATCCCTCTCCTATAATTCACCCCTCCACTTT.